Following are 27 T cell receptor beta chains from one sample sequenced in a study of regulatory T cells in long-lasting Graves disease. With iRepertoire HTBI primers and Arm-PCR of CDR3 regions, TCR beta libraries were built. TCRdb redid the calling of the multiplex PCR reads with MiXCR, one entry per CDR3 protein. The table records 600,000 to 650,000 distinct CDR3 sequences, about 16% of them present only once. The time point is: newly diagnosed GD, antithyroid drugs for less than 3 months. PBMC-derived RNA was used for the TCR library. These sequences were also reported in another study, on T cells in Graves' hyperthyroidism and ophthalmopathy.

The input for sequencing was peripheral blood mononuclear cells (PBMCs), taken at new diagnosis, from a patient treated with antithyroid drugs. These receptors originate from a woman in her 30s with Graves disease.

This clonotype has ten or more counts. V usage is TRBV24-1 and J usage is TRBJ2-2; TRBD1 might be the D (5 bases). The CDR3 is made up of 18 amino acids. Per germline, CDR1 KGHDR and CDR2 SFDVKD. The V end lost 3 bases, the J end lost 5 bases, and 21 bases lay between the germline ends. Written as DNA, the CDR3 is TGTGCCACCAGTGATGGGGCCCCCTTGCACGCCGGGACCGGGGAGCTGTTTTTT. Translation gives CATSDGAPLHAGTGELFF.

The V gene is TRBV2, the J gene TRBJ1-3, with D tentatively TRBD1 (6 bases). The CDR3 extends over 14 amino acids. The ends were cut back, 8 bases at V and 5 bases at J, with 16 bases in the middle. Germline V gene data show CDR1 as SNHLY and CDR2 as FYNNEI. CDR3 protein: CASDPGQRRNTIYF. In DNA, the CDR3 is TGTGCCAGCGATCCGGGACAAAGACGAAACACCATATATTTT.

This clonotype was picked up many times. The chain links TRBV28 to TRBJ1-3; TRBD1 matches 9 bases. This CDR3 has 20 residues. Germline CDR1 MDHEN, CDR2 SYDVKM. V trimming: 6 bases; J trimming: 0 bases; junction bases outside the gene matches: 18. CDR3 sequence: CASSLNRRDRALFSGNTIYF. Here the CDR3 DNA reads TGTGCCAGCAGCCTCAATAGGCGGGACAGGGCTTTATTCTCTGGAAACACCATATATTTT.

The CDR3 loop is CAAYPDSPYGYTF. The CDR3 DNA sequence: TGTGCCGCCTACCCCGACAGTCCCTATGGCTACACCTTC. The V call is TRBV30, the J call TRBJ1-2; tentative D call: TRBD1 (5 bases). V was cut by 8 bases and J by 4 bases, with 17 bases left in between. There are 13 residues in the CDR3. The germline V gene encodes CDR1 GTSNPN and CDR2 SVGIG (reference sequence).

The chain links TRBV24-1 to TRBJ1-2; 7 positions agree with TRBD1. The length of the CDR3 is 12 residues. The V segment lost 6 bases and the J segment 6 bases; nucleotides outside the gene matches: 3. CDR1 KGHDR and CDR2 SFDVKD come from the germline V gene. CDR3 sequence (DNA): TGTGCCACCAGTTTACAGGGGAATGGCTACACCTTC. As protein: CATSLQGNGYTF.

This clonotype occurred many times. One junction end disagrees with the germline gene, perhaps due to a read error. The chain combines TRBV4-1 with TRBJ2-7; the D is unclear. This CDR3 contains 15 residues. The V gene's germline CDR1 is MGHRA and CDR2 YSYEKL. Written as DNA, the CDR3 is TGTGCCAGCAGCCAAGTAAAAGACTCTACCTACGAGCAGTACTTC. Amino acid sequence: CASSQVKDSTYEQYF.

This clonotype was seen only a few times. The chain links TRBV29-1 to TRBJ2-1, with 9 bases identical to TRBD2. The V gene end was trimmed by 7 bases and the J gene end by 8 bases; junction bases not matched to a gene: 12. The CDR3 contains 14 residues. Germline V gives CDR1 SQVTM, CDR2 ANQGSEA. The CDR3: CSATAGGLADEQFF. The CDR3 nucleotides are TGCAGCGCAACTGCGGGAGGGTTGGCGGATGAGCAGTTCTTC.

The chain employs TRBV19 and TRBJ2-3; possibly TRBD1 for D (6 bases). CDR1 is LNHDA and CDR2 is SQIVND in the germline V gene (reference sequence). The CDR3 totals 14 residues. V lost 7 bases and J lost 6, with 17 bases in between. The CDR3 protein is CASKAQGLVDTQYF. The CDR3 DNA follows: TGTGCCAGTAAAGCACAGGGCCTCGTGGATACGCAGTATTTT.

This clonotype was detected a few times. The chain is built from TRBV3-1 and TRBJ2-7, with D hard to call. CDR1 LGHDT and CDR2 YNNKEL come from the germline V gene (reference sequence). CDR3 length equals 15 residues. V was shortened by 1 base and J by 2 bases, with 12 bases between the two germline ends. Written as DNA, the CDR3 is TGTGCCAGCAGCCAAGGAATCATAACTACCTACGAGCAGTACTTC. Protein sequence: CASSQGIITTYEQYF.

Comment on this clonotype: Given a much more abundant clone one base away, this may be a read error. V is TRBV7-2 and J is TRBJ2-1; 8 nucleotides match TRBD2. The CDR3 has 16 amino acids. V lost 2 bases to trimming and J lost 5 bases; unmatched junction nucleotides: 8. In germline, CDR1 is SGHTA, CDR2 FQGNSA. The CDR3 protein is CASSLPGTSPHNEQFF. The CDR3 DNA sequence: TGTGCCAGCAGCTTACCCGGGACTAGTCCCCACAATGAGCAGTTCTTC.

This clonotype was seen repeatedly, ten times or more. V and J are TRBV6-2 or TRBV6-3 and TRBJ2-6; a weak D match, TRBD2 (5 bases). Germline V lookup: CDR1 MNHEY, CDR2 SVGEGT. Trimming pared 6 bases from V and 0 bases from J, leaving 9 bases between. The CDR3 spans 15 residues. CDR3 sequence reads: CASRAGGSGANVLTF. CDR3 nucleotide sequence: TGTGCCAGCAGGGCAGGAGGCTCTGGGGCCAACGTCCTGACTTTC.

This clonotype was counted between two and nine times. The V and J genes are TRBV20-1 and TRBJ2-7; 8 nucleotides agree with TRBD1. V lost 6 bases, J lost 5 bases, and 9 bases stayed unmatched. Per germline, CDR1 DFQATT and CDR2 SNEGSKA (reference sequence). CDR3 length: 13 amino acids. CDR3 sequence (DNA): TGCAGTGCCGATCCAGGGGGCAAGGACGAGCAGTACTTC. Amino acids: CSADPGGKDEQYF.

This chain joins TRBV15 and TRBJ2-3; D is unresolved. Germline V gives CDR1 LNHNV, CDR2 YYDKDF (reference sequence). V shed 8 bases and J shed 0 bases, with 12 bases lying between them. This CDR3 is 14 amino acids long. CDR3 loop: CATGLDGSTDTQYF. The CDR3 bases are TGTGCCACCGGATTAGACGGGAGCACAGATACGCAGTATTTT.

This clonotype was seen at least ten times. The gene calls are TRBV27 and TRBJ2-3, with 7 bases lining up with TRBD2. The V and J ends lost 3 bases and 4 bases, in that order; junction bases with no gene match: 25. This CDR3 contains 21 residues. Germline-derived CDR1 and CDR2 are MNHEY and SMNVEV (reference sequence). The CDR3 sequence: CASSLAFKRSGVSFKSDTQYF. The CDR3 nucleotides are TGTGCCAGCAGTTTGGCCTTCAAGCGGAGCGGGGTATCTTTTAAATCAGATACGCAGTATTTT.

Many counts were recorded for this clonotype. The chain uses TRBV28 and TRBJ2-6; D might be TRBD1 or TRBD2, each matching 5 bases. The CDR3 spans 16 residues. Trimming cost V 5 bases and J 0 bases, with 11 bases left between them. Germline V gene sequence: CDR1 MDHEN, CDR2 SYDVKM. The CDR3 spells CASSPRGVSGANVLTF. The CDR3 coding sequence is TGTGCCAGCAGTCCAAGGGGAGTCTCTGGGGCCAACGTCCTGACTTTC.

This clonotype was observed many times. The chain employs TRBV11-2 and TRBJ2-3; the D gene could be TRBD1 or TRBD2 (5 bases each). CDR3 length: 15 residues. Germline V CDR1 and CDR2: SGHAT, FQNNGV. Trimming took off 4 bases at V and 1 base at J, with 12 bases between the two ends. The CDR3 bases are TGTGCCAGCAGCTGGGGGTCTTATGGCACAGATACGCAGTATTTT. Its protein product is CASSWGSYGTDTQYF.

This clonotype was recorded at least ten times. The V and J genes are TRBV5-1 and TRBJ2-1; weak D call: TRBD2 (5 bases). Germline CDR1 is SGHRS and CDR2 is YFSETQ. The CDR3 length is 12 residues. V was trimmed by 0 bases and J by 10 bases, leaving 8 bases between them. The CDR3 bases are TGCGCCAGCAGCTTGGAGAGGGAGGAGCAGTTCTTC. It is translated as CASSLEREEQFF. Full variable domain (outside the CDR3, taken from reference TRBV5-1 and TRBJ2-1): KAGVTQTPRYLIKTRGQQVTLSCSPISGHRSVSWYQQTPGQGLQFLFEYFSETQRNKGNFPGRFSGRQFSNSRSEMNVSTLELGDSALYLCASSLEREEQFFGPGTRLTVL.

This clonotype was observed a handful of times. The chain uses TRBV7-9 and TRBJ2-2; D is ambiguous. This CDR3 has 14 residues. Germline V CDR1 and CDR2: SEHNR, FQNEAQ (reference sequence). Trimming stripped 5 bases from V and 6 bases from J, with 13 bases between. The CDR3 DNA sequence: TGTGCCAGCAGCCGCCCCGGTTTAGCCGGGGAGCTGTTTTTT. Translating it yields CASSRPGLAGELFF. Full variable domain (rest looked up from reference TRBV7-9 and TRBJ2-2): DTGVSQNPRHKITKRGQNVTFRCDPISEHNRLYWYRQTLGQGPEFLTYFQNEAQLEKSRLLSDRFSAERPKGSFSTLEIQRTEQGDSAMYLCASSRPGLAGELFFGEGSRLTVL.

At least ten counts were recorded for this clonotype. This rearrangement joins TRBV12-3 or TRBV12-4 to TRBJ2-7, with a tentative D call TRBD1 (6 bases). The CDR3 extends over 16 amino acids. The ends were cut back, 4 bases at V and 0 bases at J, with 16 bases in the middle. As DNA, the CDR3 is TGTGCCAGCAGTTCCATACAGGGTGGAGGCTCCTACGAGCAGTACTTC. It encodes CASSSIQGGGSYEQYF.

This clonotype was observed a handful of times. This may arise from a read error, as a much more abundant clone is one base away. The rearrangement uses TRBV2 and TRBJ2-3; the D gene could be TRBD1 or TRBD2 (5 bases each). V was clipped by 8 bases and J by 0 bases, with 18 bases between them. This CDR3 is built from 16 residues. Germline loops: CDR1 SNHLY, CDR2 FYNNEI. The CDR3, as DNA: TGTGCCAGCGGCCTAAGAGGGTGGGGGAGCACAGATACGCAGTATTTT. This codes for CASGLRGWGSTDTQYF.

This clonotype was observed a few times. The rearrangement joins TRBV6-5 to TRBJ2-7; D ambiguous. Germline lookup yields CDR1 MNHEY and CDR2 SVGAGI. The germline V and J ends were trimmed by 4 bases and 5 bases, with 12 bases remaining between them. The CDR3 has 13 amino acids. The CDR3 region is CASSSVSRNEQYF. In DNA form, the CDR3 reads TGTGCCAGCAGTTCGGTCAGTAGGAACGAGCAGTACTTC.

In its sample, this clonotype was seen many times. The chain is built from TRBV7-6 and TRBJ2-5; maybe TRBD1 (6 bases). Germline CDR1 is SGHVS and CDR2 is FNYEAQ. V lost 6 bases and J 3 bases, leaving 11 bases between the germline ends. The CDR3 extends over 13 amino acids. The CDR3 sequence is CASSPDRKETQYF. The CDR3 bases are TGTGCCAGCAGTCCCGACAGGAAAGAGACCCAGTACTTC.

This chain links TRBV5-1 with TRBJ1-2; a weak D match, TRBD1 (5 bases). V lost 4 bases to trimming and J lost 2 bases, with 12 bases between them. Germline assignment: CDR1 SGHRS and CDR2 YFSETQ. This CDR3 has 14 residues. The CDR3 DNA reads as TGCGCCAGCAGCCTAGGGGAGGTAAACTATGGCTACACCTTC. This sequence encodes CASSLGEVNYGYTF.

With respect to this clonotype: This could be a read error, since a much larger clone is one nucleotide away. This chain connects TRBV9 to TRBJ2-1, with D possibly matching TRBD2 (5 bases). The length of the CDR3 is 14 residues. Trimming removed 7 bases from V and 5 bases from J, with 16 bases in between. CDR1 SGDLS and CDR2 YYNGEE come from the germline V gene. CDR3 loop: CASGTDPGNNEQFF. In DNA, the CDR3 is TGTGCCAGCGGCACAGACCCCGGGAACAATGAGCAGTTCTTC.

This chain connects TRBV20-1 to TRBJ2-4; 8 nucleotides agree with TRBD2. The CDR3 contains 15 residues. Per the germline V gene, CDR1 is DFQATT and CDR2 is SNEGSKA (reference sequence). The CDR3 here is CSSRREDRGKNIQYF. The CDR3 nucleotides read TGCAGCTCCCGGCGGGAGGACCGCGGCAAAAACATTCAGTACTTC.

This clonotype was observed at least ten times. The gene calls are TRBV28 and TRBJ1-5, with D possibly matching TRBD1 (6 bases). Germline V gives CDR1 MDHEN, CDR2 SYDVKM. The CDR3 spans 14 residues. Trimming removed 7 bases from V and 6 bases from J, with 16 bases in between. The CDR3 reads CASTLGGRGQPQHF. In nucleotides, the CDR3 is TGTGCCAGCACCCTAGGGGGGCGAGGTCAGCCCCAGCATTTT.

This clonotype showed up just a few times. The CDR3 region is CSARPPGLAGGPLQAYNEQFF. The CDR3 coding sequence is TGCAGTGCTAGACCCCCGGGACTAGCGGGAGGGCCGTTGCAAGCCTACAATGAGCAGTTCTTC. V usage is TRBV20-1 and J usage is TRBJ2-1; 16 positions agree with TRBD2. Trimming removed 2 bases from V and 2 bases from J; junction bases left unmatched: 15. This CDR3 is 21 amino acids long. The germline V gene encodes CDR1 DFQATT and CDR2 SNEGSKA (reference sequence).